This TCR beta chain was observed in a study of blood T cell repertoires in COVID-19 (dated by TCRdb to the early 2020s). For the wider study: The collaborator samples originated in the United States, Italy and Spain and spanned the acute and convalescent phases of COVID-19. The prospective study material was composed of cDNA or gDNA derived from T cells, B-cell-depleted T cells, or PBMCs. Samples were obtained from the ongoing ImmuneRACE study (first 160 participants) and from 1,254 subjects provided by 6 global collaborators. Where HLA class I and class II types were available, the types were taken from metadata supplied by the sample provider, not from assay-based typing. Sample metadata almost always included a de-identified subject ID, COVID-19 status, age in years and sex. Deeply sampled blood TCRbeta repertoires from subjects exposed to, actively infected with, or recovered from COVID-19 were included in the dataset. A freely available public database, intended as a resource for researchers studying the immune response to SARS-CoV-2, is where the repertoires were released.

There are 15 amino acids in the CDR3, from cysteine to phenylalanine inclusive. This entry keeps only the CDR3 DNA: 45 bases, framed from base 1. The trim is 7 bases for V and 2 bases for J, with a gap of 16 bases between the germline ends. CDR1 and CDR2, looked up from the germline V gene, are SNHLY and FYNNEI. TCRbeta CDR3 regions were amplified from genomic DNA by means of the immunoSEQ Assay, a bias-controlled multiplex PCR. The published analysis was carried out like this. Nucleated cell counts per sample were estimated from amplification of reference gene primers within the assay. To quantify the absolute abundance of each unique TCRbeta CDR3 rearrangement, sequence reads were collapsed and filtered. For each sample, productive Simpson clonality was calculated by taking the square root of Simpson's diversity index across productive rearrangements. The clones in this table, taken by TCRdb from immuneACCESS, are in-frame only. Not every clone is retained; where verified, under half of the shortfall comes from an unresolved V gene, and the cause of the rest is unknown. Clonal size and the V and J genes are those of that table, whereas D and trimming came from the DNA. The sample table lists about 120,000 clones, 80% to 90% of them with a count of one. Of the sample, 25% to 30% is held by the ten largest clones.

Study-wide findings and limitations: Clinical and demographic metadata were provided uncurated, with the amount varying by source and participant.

Points on this clone: Its target antigen remains unknown. No base qualities exist here, and no much larger clone lies one base off it.

Each collaborating institution followed its own protocols to collect whole blood in K2EDTA tubes. Collaborator samples were shipped for TCRbeta analysis as frozen whole blood, isolated PBMCs, or DNA extracted from either sample type. The clonotype was recovered from a woman in her sixties or seventies with acute or convalescent COVID-19. The sequencing sample was made of peripheral blood. Recombination connected TRBV2 to TRBJ2-3, with no confident D gene call. The CDR3 is CASKSAATPTDTQYF. The nucleotide sequence reads as follows: TGTGCCAGCAAGAGCGCTGCGACTCCCACAGATACGCAGTATTTT.